What follows describes a single T cell receptor beta chain. As yet, its antigen is unknown. The CDR3 contains 15 residues. Germline CDR1 SGHRS, CDR2 YFSETQ. The data derive from a study of T cells expressing NK-cell markers. TCRdb reprocessed the 5' RACE reads, with one entry per CDR3 protein and no DNA. The sample data list 350,000 to 450,000 distinct CDR3 sequences. Findings and limits, study-wide: Each of a handful of donors carried dominant NKG2C+ clonotypes accounting for about 1.0-7.0% of CD8+ T cells.

The clonotype was recovered from a man aged 18-75 years in good health. Input material: blood T cells: a sorted CD56 or NKG2C T cell subset, CD4+ or CD8+ T cells, or bulk PBMC T cells (not recorded which). The chain uses TRBV5-1 and TRBJ1-4; lacking DNA, the TRBD1 call made by TCRdb goes unchecked. This chain's CDR3 is CASSLTGTLNEKLFF. Supplemented by reference TRBV5-1 and TRBJ1-4, the full variable domain reads KAGVTQTPRYLIKTRGQQVTLSCSPISGHRSVSWYQQTPGQGLQFLFEYFSETQRNKGNFPGRFSGRQFSNSRSEMNVSTLELGDSALYLCASSLTGTLNEKLFFGSGTQLSVL.